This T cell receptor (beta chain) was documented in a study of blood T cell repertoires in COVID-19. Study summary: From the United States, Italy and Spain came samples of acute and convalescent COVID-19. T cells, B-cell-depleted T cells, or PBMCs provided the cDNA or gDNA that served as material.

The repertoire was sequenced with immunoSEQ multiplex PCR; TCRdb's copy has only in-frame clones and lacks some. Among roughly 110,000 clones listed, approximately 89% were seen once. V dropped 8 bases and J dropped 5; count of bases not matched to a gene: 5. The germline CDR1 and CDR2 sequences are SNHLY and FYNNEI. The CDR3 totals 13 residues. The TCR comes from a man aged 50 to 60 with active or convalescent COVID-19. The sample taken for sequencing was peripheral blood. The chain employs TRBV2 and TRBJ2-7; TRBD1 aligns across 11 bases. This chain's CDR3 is CASGTGGIHEQYF. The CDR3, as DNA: TGTGCCAGCGGGACAGGGGGGATCCACGAGCAGTACTTC.